This T cell receptor (beta chain) was recovered during a study of OX40 agonist ivuxolimab in advanced cancers. Trimming took off 2 bases at V and 8 bases at J, with 16 bases between the two ends. Germline CDR1 reads SGHVS; CDR2 reads FQNEAQ. CDR3 length: 15 amino acids. Generated by immunoSEQ multiplex PCR, the TCRdb table keeps only in-frame clones and is missing some. The data hold roughly 60,000 clones, with roughly 80% observed a single time. Of note for this clone: Antigen: not known.

General observations from the study: Also present in some nonresponders was a low level of normalized T-cell clonal expansion.

The cohort excluded patients with autoimmune disease history or systemic immunosuppression. Sequences were derived from CD4+ or CD8+ T cells sorted from blood, sampled in a trial of the OX40 agonist ivuxolimab. This chain connects TRBV7-8 to TRBJ2-1; D remains ambiguous. The clonotype comes from an adult with an advanced solid tumor such as melanoma, head and neck, liver or kidney cancer. CDR3 loop: CASSLRLADADEQFF. The CDR3 bases are TGTGCCAGCAGCTTACGCTTAGCTGATGCAGATGAGCAGTTCTTC.